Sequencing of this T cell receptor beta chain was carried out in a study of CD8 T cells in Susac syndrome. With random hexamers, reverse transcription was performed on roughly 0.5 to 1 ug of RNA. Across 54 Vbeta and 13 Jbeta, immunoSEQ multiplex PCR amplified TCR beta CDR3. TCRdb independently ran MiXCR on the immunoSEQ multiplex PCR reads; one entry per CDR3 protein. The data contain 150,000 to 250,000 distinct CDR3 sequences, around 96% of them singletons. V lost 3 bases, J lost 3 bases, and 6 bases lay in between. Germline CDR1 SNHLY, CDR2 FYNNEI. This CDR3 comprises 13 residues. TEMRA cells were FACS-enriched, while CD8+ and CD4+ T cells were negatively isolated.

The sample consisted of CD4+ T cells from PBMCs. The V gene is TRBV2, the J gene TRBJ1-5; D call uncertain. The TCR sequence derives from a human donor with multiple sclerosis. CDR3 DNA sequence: TGTGCCAGCAGTGATGAGCACAATCAGCCCCAGCATTTT. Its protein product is CASSDEHNQPQHF.